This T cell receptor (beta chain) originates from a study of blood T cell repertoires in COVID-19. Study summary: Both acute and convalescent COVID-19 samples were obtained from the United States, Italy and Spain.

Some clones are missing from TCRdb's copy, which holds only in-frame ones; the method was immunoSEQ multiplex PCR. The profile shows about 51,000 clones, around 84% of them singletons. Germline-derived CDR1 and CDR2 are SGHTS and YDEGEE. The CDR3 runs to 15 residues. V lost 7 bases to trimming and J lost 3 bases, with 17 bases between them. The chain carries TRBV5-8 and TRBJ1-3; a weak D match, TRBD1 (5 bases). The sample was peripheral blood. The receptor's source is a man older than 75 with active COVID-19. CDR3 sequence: CASPPGRVYGNTIYF. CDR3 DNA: TGTGCCAGCCCCCCCGGCAGGGTCTATGGAAACACCATATATTTT.